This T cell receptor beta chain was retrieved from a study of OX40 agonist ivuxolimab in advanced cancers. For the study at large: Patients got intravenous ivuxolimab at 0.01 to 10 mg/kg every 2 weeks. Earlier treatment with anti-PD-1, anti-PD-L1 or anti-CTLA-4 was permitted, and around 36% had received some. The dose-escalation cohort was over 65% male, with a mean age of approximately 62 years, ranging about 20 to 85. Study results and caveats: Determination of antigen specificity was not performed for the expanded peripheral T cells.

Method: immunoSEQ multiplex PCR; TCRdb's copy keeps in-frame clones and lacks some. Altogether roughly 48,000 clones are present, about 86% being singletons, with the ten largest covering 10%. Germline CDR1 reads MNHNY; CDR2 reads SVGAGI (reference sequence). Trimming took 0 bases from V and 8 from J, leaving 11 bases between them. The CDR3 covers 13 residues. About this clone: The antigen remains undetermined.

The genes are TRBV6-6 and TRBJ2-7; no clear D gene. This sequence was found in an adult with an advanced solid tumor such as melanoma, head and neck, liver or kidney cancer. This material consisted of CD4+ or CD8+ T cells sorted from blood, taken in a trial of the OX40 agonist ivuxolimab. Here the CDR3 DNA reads TGTGCCAGCAGTTACTCGATAAGGGAACAGCAGTACTTC. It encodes CASSYSIREQQYF.